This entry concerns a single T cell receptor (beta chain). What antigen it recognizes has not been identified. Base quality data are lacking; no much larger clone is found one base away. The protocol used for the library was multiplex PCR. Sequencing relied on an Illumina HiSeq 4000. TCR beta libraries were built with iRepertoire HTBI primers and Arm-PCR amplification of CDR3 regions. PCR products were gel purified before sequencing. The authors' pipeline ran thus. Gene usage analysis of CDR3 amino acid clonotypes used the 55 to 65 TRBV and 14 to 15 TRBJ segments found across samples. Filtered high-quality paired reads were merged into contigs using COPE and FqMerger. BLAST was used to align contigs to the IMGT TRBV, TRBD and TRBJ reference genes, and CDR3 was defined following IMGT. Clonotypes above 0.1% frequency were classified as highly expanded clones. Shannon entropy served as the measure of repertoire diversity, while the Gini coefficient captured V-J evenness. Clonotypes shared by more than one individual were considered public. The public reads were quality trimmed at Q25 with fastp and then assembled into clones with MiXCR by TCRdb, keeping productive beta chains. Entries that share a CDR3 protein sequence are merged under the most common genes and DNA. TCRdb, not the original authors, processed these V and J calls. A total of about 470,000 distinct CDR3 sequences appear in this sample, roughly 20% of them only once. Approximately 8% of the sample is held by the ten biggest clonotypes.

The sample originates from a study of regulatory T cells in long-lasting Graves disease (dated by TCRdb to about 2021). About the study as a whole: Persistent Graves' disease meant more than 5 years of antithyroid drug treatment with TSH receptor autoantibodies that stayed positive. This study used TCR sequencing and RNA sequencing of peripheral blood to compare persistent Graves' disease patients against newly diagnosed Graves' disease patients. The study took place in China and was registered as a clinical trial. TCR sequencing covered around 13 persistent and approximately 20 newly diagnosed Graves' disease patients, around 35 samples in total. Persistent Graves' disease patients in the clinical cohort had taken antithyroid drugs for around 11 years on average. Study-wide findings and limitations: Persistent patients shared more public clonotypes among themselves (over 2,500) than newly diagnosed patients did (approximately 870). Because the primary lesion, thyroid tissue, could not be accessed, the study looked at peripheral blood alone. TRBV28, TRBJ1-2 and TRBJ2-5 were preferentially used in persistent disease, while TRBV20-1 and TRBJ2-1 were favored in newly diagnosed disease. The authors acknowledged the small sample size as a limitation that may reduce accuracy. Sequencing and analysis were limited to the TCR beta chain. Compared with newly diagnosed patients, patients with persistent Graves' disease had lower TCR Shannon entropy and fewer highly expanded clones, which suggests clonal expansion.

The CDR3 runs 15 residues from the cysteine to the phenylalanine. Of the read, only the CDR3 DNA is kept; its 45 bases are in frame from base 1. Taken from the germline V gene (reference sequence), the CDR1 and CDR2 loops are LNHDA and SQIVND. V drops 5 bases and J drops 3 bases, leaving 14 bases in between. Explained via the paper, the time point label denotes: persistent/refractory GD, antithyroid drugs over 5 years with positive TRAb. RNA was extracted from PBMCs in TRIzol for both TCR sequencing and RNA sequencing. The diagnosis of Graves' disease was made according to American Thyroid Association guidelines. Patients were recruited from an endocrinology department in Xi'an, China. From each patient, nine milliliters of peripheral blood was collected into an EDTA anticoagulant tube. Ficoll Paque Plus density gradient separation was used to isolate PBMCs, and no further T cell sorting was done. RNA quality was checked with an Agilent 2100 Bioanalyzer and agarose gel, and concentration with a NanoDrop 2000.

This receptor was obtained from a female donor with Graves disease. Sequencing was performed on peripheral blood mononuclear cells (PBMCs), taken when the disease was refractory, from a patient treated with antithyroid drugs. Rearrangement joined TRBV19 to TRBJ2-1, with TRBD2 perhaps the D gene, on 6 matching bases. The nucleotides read TGTGCCAGTAGTCTACTACCGGGACTCTACAATGAGCAGTTCTTC. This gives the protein CASSLLPGLYNEQFF.